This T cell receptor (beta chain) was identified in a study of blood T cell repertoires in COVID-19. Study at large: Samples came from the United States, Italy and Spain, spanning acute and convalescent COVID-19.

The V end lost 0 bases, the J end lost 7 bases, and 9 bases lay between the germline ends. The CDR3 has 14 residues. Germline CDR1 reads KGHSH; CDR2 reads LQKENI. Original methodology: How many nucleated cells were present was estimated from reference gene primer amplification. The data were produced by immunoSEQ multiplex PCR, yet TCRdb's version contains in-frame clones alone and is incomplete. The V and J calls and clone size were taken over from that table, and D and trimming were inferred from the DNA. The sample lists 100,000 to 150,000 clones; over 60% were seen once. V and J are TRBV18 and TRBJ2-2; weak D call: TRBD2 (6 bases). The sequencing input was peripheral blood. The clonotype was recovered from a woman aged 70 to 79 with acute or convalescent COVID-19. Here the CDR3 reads CASSPPTSFGELFF. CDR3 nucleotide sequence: TGTGCCAGCTCACCACCGACTAGTTTCGGGGAGCTGTTTTTT.